This T cell receptor beta chain was identified in a study of cytomegalovirus exposure and HLA in healthy donors. Study-level points and caveats: Researchers reported in a later analysis that a missense DCLRE1C variant was tied to TCR beta V- and J-gene trimming. A few CMV-associated chains were confirmed in vitro to be specific for CMV antigens. According to an earlier analysis, most TCR beta V segments yielded productive rearrangements about 87% or about 30% of the time. Overall, roughly 170 TCR beta chains were annotated as cytomegalovirus-associated.

Concerning this clone: Its antigen remains unidentified. At one end, the junction sequence differs from germline, possibly due to a read error.

The PCR contained 60 Vbeta and 13 Jbeta primers. The method was immunoSEQ multiplex PCR; TCRdb's version includes in-frame clones alone and lacks a portion of them. The repertoire holds 110,000 to 150,000 clones, with over 65% as singletons. The germline CDR1 and CDR2 sequences are LNHDA and SQIVND (reference sequence). The CDR3 is made up of 15 amino acids. The sequence was collected from a man aged 18 to 29 in good health and CMV-seropositive. Sequenced input: PBMCs. The V gene is TRBV19, the J gene TRBJ2-3; 9 bases match TRBD1. The CDR3 region has the DNA TGTGCCAGTAGAATAGGACAGGGGTTAACAGATACGCAGTATTTT. As protein: CASRIGQGLTDTQYF.